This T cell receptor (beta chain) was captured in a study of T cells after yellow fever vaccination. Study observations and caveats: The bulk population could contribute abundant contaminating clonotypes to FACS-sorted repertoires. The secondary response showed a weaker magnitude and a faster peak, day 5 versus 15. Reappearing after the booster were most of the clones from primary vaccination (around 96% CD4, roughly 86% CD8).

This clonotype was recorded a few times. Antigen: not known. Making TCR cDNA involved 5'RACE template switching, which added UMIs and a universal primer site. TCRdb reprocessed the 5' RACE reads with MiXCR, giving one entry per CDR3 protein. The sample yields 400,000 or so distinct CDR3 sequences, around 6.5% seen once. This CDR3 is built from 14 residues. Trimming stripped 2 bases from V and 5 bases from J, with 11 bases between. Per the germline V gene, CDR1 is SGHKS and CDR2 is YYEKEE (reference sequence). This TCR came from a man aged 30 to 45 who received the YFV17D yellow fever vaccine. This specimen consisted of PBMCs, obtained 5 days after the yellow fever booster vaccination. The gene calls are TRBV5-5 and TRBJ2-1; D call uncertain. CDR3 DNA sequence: TGTGCCAGCAGCTTCTCGTGGGCGGACAATGAGCAGTTCTTC. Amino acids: CASSFSWADNEQFF.